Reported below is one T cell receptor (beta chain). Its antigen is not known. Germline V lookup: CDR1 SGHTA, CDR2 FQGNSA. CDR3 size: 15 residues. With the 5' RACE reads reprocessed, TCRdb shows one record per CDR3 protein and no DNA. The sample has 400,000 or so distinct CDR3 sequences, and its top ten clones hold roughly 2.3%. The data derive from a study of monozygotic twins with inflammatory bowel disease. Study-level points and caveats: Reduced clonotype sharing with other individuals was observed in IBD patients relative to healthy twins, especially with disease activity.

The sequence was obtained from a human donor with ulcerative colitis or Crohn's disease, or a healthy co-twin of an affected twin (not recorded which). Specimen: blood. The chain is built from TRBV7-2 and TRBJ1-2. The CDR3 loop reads CASSLGGAGNYGYTF.